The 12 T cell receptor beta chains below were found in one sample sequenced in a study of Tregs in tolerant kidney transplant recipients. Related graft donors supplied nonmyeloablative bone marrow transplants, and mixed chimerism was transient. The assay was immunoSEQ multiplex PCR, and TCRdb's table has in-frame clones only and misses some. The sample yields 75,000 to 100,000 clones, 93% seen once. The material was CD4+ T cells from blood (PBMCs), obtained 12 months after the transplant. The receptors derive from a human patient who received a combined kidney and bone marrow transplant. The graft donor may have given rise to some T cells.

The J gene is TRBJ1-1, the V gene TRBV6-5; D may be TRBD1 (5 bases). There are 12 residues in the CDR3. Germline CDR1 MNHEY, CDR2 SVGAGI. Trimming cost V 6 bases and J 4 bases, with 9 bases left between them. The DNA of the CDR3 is TGTGCCAGCAGCCCAGGGTTCACTGAAGCTTTCTTT. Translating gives CASSPGFTEAFF.

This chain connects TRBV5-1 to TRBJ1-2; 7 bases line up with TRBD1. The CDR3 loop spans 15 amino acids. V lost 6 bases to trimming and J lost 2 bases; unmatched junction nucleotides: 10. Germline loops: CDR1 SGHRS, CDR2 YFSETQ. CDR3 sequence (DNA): TGCGCCAGCAAGGGGGCGGAAAACTTAAACTATGGCTACACCTTC. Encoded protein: CASKGAENLNYGYTF.

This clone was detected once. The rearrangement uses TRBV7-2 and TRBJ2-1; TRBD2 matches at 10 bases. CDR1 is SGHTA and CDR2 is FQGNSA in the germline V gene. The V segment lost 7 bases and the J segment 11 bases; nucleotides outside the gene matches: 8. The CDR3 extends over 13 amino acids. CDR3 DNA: TGTGCCAGCACCGGACTAGCGGCCGTTCAGCAGTTCTTC. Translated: CASTGLAAVQQFF.

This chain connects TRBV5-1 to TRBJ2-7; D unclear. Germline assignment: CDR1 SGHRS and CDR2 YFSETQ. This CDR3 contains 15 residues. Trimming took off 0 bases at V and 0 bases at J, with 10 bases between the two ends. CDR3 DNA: TGCGCCAGCAGCTTGGCCGAGGTCGCCTCCTACGAGCAGTACTTC. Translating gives CASSLAEVASYEQYF.

CDR3 protein: CASSYSSKEGRYEQFF. The DNA of the CDR3 is TGTGCCAGCAGTTACTCCTCTAAGGAAGGGAGATATGAGCAGTTCTTC. The V gene is TRBV6-5, the J gene TRBJ2-1; tentative D call: TRBD2 (5 bases). The CDR3 sequence is 16 residues long. V lost 0 bases, J lost 8 bases, and 17 bases lay in between. The germline CDR1 and CDR2 sequences are MNHEY and SVGAGI.

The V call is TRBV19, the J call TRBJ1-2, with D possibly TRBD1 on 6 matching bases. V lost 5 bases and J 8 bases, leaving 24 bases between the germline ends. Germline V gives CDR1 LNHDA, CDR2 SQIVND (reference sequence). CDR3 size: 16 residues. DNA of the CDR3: TGTGCCAGTAGTCAAACCCTGCCAGGGGCCCCCCGCGGCTACACCTTC. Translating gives CASSQTLPGAPRGYTF.

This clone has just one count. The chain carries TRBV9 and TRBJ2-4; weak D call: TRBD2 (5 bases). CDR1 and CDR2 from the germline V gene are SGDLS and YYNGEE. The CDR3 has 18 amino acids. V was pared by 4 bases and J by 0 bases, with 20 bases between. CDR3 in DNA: TGTGCCAGCAGCCCTACACACCATGTCGGGATAGCCAAAAACATTCAGTACTTC. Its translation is CASSPTHHVGIAKNIQYF.

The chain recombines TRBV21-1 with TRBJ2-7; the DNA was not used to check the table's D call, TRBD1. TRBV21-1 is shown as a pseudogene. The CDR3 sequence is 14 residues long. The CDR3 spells CASSSWGTGQEQYF. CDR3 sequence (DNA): TGTGCCAGCAGCTCCTGGGGGACAGGGCAAGAGCAGTACTTC.

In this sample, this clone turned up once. The CDR3, as DNA: TGTGCCATCAGTGAGAGTTCCGGGACTAGCGGGGGGGGAAGGGAGACCCAGTACTTC. Translation: CAISESSGTSGGGRETQYF. The rearrangement links TRBV10-3 to TRBJ2-5; 16 bases line up with TRBD2. The CDR3 covers 19 residues. V shed 2 bases and J 5 bases; nucleotides not matched to a gene: 11. CDR1 and CDR2 from the germline V gene are ENHRY and SYGVKD.

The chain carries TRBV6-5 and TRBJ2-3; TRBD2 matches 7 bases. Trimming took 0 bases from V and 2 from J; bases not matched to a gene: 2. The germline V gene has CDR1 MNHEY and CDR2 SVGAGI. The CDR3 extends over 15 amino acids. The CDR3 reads CASSYSGGYTDTQYF. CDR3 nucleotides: TGTGCCAGCAGTTACTCGGGGGGGTACACAGATACGCAGTATTTT.

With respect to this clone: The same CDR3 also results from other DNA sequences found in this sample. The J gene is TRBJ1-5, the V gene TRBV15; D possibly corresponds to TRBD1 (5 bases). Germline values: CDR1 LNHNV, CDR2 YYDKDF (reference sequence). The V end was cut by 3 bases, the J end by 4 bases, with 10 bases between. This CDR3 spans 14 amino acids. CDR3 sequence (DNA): TGTGCCACCAGCAGGGGACTCAATAATCAGCCCCAGCATTTT. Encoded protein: CATSRGLNNQPQHF.

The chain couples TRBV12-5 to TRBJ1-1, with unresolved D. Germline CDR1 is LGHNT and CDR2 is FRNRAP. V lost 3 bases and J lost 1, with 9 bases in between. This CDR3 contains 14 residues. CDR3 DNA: TGTGCTAGTGGTTTCTCTTACGGGAACACTGAAGCTTTCTTT. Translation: CASGFSYGNTEAFF.